This T cell receptor beta chain was sequenced during a study of T-cell memory formation after mild COVID-19. Germline V lookup: CDR1 SEHNR, CDR2 FQNEAQ (reference sequence). The CDR3 is 15 residues long. J was trimmed by 6 bases and V by 5 bases; bases with no gene match: 10. The TCR alpha and TCR beta cDNA libraries, bearing sample barcodes and UMIs, were generated by 5'RACE using constant-segment primers. TCRdb reanalysed the 5' RACE reads using MiXCR and keeps one entry per CDR3 protein. The sample shows hundreds of thousands of distinct CDR3 sequences, roughly 21% of them seen only once. Sequencing was done on a sample of PBMCs or a T cell subset sorted from them (not recorded which). The V and J genes are TRBV7-9 and TRBJ1-2, with 9 bases identical to TRBD1. This clonotype was sampled from an adult woman who had mild COVID-19 (a few samples of this study predate the infection). Cell type and time point are not known. The CDR3 reads CASSLGDREMNGYTF. CDR3 nucleotides: TGTGCCAGCAGCCTAGGGGACAGGGAAATGAATGGCTACACCTTC.